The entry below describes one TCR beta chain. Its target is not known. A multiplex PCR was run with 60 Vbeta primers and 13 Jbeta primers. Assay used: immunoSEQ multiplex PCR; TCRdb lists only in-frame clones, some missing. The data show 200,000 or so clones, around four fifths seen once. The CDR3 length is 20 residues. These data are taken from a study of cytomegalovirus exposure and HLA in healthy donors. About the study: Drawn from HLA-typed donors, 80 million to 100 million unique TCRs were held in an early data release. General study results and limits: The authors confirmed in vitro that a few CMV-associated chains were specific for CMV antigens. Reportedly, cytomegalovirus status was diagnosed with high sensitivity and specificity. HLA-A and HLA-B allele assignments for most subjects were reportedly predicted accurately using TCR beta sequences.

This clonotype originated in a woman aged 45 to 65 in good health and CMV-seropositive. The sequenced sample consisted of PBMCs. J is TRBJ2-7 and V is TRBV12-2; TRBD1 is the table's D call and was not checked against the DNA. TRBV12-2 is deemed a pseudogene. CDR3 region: CASRKPPNPIGDRRGYEQYF. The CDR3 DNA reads TGTGCAAGTCGCAAACCTCCAAACCCCATCGGAGACAGAAGGGGCTACGAGCAGTACTTC.